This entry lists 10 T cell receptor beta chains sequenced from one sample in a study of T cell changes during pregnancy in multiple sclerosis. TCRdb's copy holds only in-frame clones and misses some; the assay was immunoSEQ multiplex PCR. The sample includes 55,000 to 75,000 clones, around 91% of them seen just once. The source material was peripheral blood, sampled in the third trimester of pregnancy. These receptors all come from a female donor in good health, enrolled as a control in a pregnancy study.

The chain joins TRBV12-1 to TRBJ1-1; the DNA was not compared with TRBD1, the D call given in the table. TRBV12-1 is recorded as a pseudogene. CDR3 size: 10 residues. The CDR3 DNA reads TGTGCCAAGACAGGGAGGACAAAAAGGTTT. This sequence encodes CAKTGRTKRF.

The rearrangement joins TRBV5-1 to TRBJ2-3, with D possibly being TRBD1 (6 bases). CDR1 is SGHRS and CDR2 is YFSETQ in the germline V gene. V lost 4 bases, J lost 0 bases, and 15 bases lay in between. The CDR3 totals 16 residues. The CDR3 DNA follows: TGCGCCAGCAGCCGAAACGGACAGCTTAGCACAGATACGCAGTATTTT. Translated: CASSRNGQLSTDTQYF.

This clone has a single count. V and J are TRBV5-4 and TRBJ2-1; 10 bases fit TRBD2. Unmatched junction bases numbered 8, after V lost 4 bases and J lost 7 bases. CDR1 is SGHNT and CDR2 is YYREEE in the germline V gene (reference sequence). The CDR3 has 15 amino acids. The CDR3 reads CASSPQRGGRNEQFF. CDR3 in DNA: TGTGCCAGCAGCCCTCAGCGGGGGGGAAGGAATGAGCAGTTCTTC. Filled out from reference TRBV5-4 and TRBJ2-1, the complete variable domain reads ETGVTQSPTHLIKTRGQQVTLRCSSQSGHNTVSWYQQALGQGPQFIFQYYREEENGRGNFPPRFSGLQFPNYSSELNVNALELDDSALYLCASSPQRGGRNEQFFGPGTRLTVL.

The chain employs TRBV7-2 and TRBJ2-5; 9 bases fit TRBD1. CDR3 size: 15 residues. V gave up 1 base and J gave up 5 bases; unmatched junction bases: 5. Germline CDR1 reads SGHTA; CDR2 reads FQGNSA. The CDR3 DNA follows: TGTGCCAGCAGCTTAGACAGGGGGCGGACGGAGACCCAGTACTTC. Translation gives CASSLDRGRTETQYF.

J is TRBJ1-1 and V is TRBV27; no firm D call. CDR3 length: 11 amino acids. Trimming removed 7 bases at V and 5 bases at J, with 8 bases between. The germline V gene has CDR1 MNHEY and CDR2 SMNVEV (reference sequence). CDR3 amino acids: CASISRTEAFF. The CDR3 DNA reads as TGTGCCAGCATCTCCCGGACTGAAGCTTTCTTT.

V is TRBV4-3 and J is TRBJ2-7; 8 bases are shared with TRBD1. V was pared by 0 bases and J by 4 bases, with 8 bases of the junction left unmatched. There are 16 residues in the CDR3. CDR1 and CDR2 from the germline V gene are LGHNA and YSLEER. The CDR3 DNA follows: TGCGCCAGCAGCCAAGAAGGGGCAGGGGGCTCGTACGAGCAGTACTTC. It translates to CASSQEGAGGSYEQYF.

CDR3 in DNA: TGTGCCAGTCAGGCGGGGAGGAGCTCCTATAATTCACCCCTCCACTTT. This codes for CASQAGRSSYNSPLHF. The gene calls are TRBV4-2 and TRBJ1-6; D unclear. V gave up 9 bases and J gave up 0 bases, with 15 bases separating them. The CDR3 spans 16 residues. Germline V gives CDR1 LGHNA, CDR2 YNFKEQ.

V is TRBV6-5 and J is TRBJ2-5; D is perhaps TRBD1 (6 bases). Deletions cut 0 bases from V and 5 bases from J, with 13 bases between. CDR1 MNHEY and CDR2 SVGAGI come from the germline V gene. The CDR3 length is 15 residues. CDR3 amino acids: CASSYSNGGAETQYF. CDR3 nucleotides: TGTGCCAGCAGTTACTCGAATGGGGGCGCGGAGACCCAGTACTTC.

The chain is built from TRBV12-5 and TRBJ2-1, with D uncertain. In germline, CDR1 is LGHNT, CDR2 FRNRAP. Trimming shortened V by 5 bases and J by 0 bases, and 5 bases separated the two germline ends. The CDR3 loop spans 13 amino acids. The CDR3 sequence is CASGQNSYNEQFF. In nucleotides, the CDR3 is TGTGCTAGTGGTCAAAACTCCTACAATGAGCAGTTCTTC.

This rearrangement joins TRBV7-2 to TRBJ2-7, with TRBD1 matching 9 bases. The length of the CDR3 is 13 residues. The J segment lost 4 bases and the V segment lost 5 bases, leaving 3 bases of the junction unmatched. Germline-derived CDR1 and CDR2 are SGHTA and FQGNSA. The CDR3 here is CASSTGQGYEQYF. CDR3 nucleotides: TGTGCCAGCAGCACGGGACAGGGATACGAGCAGTACTTC.